The clone carrying this TCR beta chain was seen a single time. The data were obtained in a study of T cell changes during pregnancy in multiple sclerosis. The CDR3 consists of 17 residues. The V end was cut by 4 bases, the J end by 7 bases, with 20 bases between. CDR1 is SGHAT, CDR2 FQNNGV, per germline. Clones were read by immunoSEQ multiplex PCR, and TCRdb kept only the in-frame ones, dropping some. The data show some 24,000 clones, 85% to 90% seen once. The receptor was derived from a female donor in good health, enrolled as a control in a pregnancy study. The J gene is TRBJ1-6, the V gene TRBV11-2; D remains unclear. The sample here was CD4+ T cells from peripheral blood mononuclear cells, taken in the second trimester of pregnancy. The chain's CDR3 is CASSWGLGRGPNSPLHF. The CDR3 DNA reads as TGTGCCAGCAGCTGGGGTCTGGGGAGAGGTCCCAATTCACCCCTCCACTTT.